The source of this T cell receptor (beta chain) is a study of cytomegalovirus exposure and HLA in healthy donors (dated by TCRdb to 2016 to 2017). Regarding the research as a whole: According to a later analysis, the 110 or so validation repertoires were produced on the same platform as the 700 or so repertoires of the first cohort. The study was designed to test whether signatures of past pathogen exposure could be identified by cataloging public T cell receptors. Besides the first cohort of around 700 subjects, a separate validation cohort made up of over 95 different subjects was used. To predict cytomegalovirus infection status, the study brought together high-throughput TCR immunosequencing, statistical association of individual TCRs with disease status, and machine learning. Paper-wide results and their limitations: Subsequent analysis determined that TCRs grouped into clusters in the first cohort also showed a tendency toward co-occurrence across the 120 validation repertoires, and approximately 93% of cluster scores exceeded 0. Across donors, most TCR sequences were observed very rarely, whereas some public TCRs were present in many individuals. A later analysis lacked HLA typing for the validation cohort, so it scored co-occurrence in that cohort across all 120 or so repertoires. In both the original and validation cohorts, the classifier was reported to diagnose cytomegalovirus status with high specificity and sensitivity. According to the authors, the approach could potentially be generalized to other disease states and immunological phenotypes. In vitro tests confirmed that a few of the cytomegalovirus-associated TCR beta chains recognize cytomegalovirus antigens. In the study, about 150 TCR beta chains were listed as associated with cytomegalovirus.

To prepare the library, the immunoSEQ multiplex PCR assay was applied. The source study handled its data this way. To diagnose cytomegalovirus status from the catalog of TCR beta chain sequences, a statistical classification framework was built. TCRdb re-hosts the immuneACCESS table, in-frame sequences only. Its copies lack some clones; in the studies checked, an unresolved V gene accounts for under half of them, and the cause for the rest is not known. That table supplies the V and J calls and clone size; D and trimming were determined from the DNA. This sample comprises around 250,000 clones, nearly 90% of them detected only once. The top ten clonotypes cover under 0.4% of the sample. The donors were included in the validation cohort of over a hundred subjects, a group kept apart from the 666-subject first cohort. Notes on this clone: The specificity of this receptor is unknown. No base-level quality is on record; no much larger clone is a single base apart.

This receptor was identified in a woman aged 18-29 years in good health and CMV-seronegative. Sample: PBMCs.

The DNA sequence is as follows: TGTGCCAGCAGTCCACCCCTTGTGGTCCCCGGGTTCTACGAGCAGTACGTC. This yields the protein CASSPPLVVPGFYEQYV. The V gene is TRBV27 and the J gene is TRBJ2-7; the D gene assignment is ambiguous. Looking up the germline V gene (reference sequence) yields CDR1 MNHEY and CDR2 SMNVEV. Trimming costs V 5 bases and J 3 bases, and their ends lie 23 bases apart. Counted from cysteine to valine, this CDR3 has 17 amino acids. Only the CDR3 DNA stays, 51 bases, in frame from base 1.